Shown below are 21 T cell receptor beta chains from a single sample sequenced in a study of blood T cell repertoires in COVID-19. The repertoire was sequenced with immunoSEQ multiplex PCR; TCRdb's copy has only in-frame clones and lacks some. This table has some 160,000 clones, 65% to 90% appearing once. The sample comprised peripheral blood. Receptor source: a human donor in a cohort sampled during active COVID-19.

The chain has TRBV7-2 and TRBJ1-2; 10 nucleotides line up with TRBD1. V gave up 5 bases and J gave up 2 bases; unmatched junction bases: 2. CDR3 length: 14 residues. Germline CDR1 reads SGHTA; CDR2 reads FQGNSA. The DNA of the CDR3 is TGTGCCAGCAGCATGGACAGGGGGAACTATGGCTACACCTTC. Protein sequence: CASSMDRGNYGYTF. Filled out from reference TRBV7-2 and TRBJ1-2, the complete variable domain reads GAGVSQSPSNKVTEKGKDVELRCDPISGHTALYWYRQSLGQGLEFLIYFQGNSAPDKSGLPSDRFSAERTGGSVSTLTIQRTQQEDSAVYLCASSMDRGNYGYTFGSGTRLTVV.

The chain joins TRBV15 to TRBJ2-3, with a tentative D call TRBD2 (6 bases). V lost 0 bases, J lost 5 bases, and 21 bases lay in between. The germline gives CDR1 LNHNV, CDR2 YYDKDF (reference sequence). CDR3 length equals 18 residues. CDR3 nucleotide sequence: TGTGCCACCAGCAGAGATCCCATACTAGCACCGAGTGGAGATACGCAGTATTTT. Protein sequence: CATSRDPILAPSGDTQYF.

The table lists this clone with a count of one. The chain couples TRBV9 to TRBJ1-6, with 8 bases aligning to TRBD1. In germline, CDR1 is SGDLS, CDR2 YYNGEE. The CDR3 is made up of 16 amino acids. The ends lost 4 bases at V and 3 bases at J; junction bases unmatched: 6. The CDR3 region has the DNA TGTGCCAGCAGCTCCACCGGGACAGGCTATAATTCACCCCTCCACTTT. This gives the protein CASSSTGTGYNSPLHF. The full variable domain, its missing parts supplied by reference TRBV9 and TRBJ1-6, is DSGVTQTPKHLITATGQRVTLRCSPRSGDLSVYWYQQSLDQGLQFLIQYYNGEERAKGNILERFSAQQFPDLHSELNLSSLELGDSALYFCASSSTGTGYNSPLHFGNGTRLTVT.

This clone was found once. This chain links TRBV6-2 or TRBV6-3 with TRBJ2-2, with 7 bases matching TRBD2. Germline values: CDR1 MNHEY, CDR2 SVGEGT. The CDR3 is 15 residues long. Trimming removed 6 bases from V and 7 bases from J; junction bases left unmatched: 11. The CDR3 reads CASSWAGGSIGELFF. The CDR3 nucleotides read TGTGCCAGCAGCTGGGCGGGCGGGAGTATCGGGGAGCTGTTTTTT.

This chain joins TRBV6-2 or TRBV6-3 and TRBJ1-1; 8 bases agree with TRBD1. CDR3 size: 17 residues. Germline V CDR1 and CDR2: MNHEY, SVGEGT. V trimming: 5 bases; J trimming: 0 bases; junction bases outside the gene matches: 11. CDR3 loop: CASSTPRTGRLNTEAFF. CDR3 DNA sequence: TGTGCCAGCAGTACACCTCGGACAGGGAGACTGAACACTGAAGCTTTCTTT.

The CDR3 DNA reads TGTGCCAGCAGTTCTCTATTATCGGGGGAGCAGTACTTC. Encoded protein: CASSSLLSGEQYF. The chain employs TRBV12-3 or TRBV12-4 and TRBJ2-7, with a possible D match to TRBD2 (5 bases). The CDR3 length is 13 residues. The ends were cut back, 4 bases at V and 7 bases at J, with 14 bases in the middle.

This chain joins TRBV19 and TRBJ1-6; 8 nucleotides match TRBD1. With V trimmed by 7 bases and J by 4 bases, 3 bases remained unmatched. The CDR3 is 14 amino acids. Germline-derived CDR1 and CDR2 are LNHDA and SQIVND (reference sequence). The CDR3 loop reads CASTRDRYNSPLHF. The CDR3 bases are TGTGCCAGTACCAGGGACAGGTATAATTCACCCCTCCACTTT.

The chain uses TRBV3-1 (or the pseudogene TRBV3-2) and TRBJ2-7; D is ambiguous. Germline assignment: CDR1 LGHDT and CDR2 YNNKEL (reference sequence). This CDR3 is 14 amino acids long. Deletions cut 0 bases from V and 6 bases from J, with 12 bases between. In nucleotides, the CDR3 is TGTGCCAGCAGCCAAGATCCGGGTTTCAGCGAGCAGTACTTC. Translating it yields CASSQDPGFSEQYF.

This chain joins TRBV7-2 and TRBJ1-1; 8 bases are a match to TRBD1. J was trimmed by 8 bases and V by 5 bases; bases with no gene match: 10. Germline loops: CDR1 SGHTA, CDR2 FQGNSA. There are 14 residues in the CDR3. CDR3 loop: CASSTGQGALEAFF. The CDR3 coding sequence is TGTGCCAGCAGCACAGGACAGGGAGCTTTAGAAGCTTTCTTT.

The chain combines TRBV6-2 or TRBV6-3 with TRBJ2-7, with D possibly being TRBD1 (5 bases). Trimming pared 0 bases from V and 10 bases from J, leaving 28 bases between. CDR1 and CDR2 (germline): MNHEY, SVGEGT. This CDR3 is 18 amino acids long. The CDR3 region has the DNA TGTGCCAGCAGTTACTCGTTGTCGTCCAGTGGTCCCCCTCAGGGACAGTACTTC. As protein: CASSYSLSSSGPPQGQYF.

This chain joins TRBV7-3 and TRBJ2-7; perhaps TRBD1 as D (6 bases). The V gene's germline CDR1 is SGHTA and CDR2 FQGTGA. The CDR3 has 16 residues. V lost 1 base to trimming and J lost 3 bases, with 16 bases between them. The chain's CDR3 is CASSLRAGTNDYEQYF. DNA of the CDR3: TGTGCCAGCAGCTTAAGGGCCGGGACAAACGACTACGAGCAGTACTTC.

The CDR3 sequence: CASSQEGGTGELFF. The CDR3 bases are TGCGCCAGCAGCCAAGAAGGAGGGACCGGGGAGCTGTTTTTT. This chain connects TRBV4-3 to TRBJ2-2; D might be TRBD2 (6 bases). The ends were cut back, 0 bases at V and 5 bases at J, with 7 bases in the middle. The CDR3 has 14 residues. Germline V CDR1 and CDR2: LGHNA, YSLEER.

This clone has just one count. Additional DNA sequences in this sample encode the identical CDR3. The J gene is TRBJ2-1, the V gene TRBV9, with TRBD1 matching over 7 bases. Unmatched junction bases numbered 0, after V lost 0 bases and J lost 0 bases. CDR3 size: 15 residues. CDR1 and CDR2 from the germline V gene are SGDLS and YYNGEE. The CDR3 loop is CASSVAGGSYNEQFF. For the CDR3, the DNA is TGTGCCAGCAGCGTAGCAGGGGGCTCCTACAATGAGCAGTTCTTC.

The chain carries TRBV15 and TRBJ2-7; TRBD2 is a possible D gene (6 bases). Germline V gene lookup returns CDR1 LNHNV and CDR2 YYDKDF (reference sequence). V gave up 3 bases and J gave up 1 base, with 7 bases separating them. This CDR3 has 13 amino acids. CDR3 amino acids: CATSRTRSYEQYF. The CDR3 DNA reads TGTGCCACCAGCAGGACTAGATCCTACGAGCAGTACTTC.

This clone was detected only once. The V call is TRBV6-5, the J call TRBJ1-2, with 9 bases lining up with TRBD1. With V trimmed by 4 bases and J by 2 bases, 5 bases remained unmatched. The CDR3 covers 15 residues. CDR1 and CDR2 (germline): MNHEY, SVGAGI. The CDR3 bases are TGTGCCAGCAGTTCTTCCGGGACAGGGAACTATGGCTACACCTTC. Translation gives CASSSSGTGNYGYTF.

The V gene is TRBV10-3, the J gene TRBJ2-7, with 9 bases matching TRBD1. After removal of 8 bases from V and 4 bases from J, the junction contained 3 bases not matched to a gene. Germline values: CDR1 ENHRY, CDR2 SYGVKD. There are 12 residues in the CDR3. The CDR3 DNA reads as TGTGCCATCCGGGACAGGGATTACGAGCAGTACTTC. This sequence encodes CAIRDRDYEQYF.

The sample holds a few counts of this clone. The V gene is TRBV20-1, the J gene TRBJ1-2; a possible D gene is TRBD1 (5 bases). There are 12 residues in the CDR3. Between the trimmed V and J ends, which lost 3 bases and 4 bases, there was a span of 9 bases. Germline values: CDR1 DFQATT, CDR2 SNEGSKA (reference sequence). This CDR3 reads CSASETAYGYTF. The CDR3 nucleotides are TGCAGTGCTAGTGAGACAGCCTATGGCTACACCTTC.

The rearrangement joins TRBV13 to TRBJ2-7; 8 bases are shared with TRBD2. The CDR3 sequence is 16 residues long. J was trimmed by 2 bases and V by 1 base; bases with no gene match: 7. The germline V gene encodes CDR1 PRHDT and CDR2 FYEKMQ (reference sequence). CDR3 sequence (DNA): TGTGCCAGCAGCTTAGCGGGGCTAGCGGGCACCTACGAGCAGTACTTC. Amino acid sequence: CASSLAGLAGTYEQYF. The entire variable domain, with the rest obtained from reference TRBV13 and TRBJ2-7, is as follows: AAGVIQSPRHLIKEKRETATLKCYPIPRHDTVYWYQQGPGQDPQFLISFYEKMQSDKGSIPDRFSAQQFSDYHSELNMSSLELGDSALYFCASSLAGLAGTYEQYFGPGTRLTVT.

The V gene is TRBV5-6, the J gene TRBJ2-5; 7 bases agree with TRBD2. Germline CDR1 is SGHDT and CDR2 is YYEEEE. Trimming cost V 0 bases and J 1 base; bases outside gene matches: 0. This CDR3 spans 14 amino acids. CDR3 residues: CASSLGLAQETQYF. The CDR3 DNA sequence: TGTGCCAGCAGCTTGGGACTAGCCCAAGAGACCCAGTACTTC.

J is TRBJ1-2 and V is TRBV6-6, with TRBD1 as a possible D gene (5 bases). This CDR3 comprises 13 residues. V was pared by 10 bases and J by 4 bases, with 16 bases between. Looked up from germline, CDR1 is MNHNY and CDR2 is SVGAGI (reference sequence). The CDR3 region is CATQNGRGYGYTF. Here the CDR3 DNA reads TGTGCCACCCAAAACGGGAGGGGCTATGGCTACACCTTC.

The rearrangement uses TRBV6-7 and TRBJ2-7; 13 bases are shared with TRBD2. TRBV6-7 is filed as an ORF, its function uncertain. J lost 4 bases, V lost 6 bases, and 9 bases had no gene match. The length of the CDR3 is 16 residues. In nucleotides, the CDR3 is TGTGCCAGCAGAGACCTCAGGACTAGCGGGAGATACGAGCAGTACTTC. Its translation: CASRDLRTSGRYEQYF.